Following are 17 T cell receptor beta chains from one sample sequenced in a study of regulatory T cells in long-lasting Graves disease. TCR beta libraries were built with iRepertoire HTBI primers and Arm-PCR of CDR3 regions. TCRdb passed the multiplex PCR reads through MiXCR, listing each CDR3 protein once. The profile shows about 500,000 distinct CDR3 sequences, about 12% of them singletons. As for time point: newly diagnosed GD, antithyroid drugs for less than 3 months. RNA extracted from PBMCs served as the sequencing template. The same data also contributed to another study, on T cells in Graves' hyperthyroidism and ophthalmopathy.

Sample: peripheral blood mononuclear cells (PBMCs), taken at new diagnosis, from a patient treated with antithyroid drugs. The receptors stem from a woman aged 25-40 years with Graves disease.

The V and J genes are TRBV7-3 and TRBJ1-1; tentative D call: TRBD1 (6 bases). Between the trimmed V and J ends, which lost 2 bases and 4 bases, there was a span of 14 bases. Germline V gene data show CDR1 as SGHTA and CDR2 as FQGTGA. CDR3 length: 15 residues. CDR3: CASSLGGGWGTEAFF. In DNA form, the CDR3 reads TGTGCCAGCAGCTTAGGTGGGGGCTGGGGCACTGAAGCTTTCTTT. The entire variable domain, with the rest obtained from reference TRBV7-3 and TRBJ1-1, is as follows: GAGVSQTPSNKVTEKGKYVELRCDPISGHTALYWYRQSLGQGPEFLIYFQGTGAADDSGLPNDRFFAVRPEGSVSTLKIQRTERGDSAVYLCASSLGGGWGTEAFFGQGTRLTVV.

This clonotype was recorded many times. The genes are TRBV2 and TRBJ1-1; D unresolved. The CDR3 has 14 amino acids. Germline V gene data show CDR1 as SNHLY and CDR2 as FYNNEI. Trimming removed 3 bases from V and 1 base from J, with 9 bases in between. The CDR3 here is CASSDPGPNTEAFF. The CDR3 DNA follows: TGTGCCAGCAGTGACCCCGGGCCGAACACTGAAGCTTTCTTT.

V usage is TRBV30 and J usage is TRBJ1-1; tentative D call: TRBD1 (5 bases). The CDR3 has 12 residues. The germline gives CDR1 GTSNPN, CDR2 SVGIG (reference sequence). The ends were cut back, 3 bases at V and 9 bases at J, with 14 bases in the middle. The CDR3 sequence: CAWRAGAAQAFF. In DNA form, the CDR3 reads TGTGCCTGGAGGGCCGGGGCAGCCCAAGCTTTCTTT.

This clonotype has ten or more counts. The rearrangement links TRBV20-1 to TRBJ2-1, with D unclear. The CDR3 has 11 amino acids. The V end lost 5 bases, the J end lost 8 bases, and 10 bases lay between the germline ends. The germline CDR1 and CDR2 sequences are DFQATT and SNEGSKA (reference sequence). The CDR3 bases are TGCAGTGCTTCTCGACTTGATGAGCAGTTCTTC. Protein sequence: CSASRLDEQFF.

This clonotype has a count of ten or more. The chain has TRBV6-1 and TRBJ2-3; 13 bases agree with TRBD2. Per germline, CDR1 MNHNS and CDR2 SASEGT. Trimming at V came to 5 bases and at J to 2 bases, leaving 4 bases not matched to a gene. This CDR3 is built from 16 residues. CDR3: CASSQGLAGPTDTQYF. In nucleotides, the CDR3 is TGTGCCAGCAGTCAGGGACTAGCGGGACCCACAGATACGCAGTATTTT.

This clonotype came up many times. This chain links TRBV6-2 or TRBV6-3 with TRBJ2-3; TRBD1 might be the D (7 bases). Trimming cost V 5 bases and J 4 bases, with 34 bases left between them. The CDR3 contains 21 residues. Germline-derived CDR1 and CDR2 are MNHEY and SVGEGT. In nucleotides, the CDR3 is TGTGCCAGCAGTCGCCCTGACAGGGAAGGTGTCCTAGCGAGAGGTGCAGATACGCAGTATTTT. Its protein product is CASSRPDREGVLARGADTQYF.

This clonotype was seen a few times. J is TRBJ1-2 and V is TRBV19, with 8 bases identical to TRBD1. Germline V gene lookup returns CDR1 LNHDA and CDR2 SQIVND (reference sequence). After removal of 5 bases from V and 5 bases from J, the junction contained 10 bases not matched to a gene. This CDR3 has 15 residues. CDR3 coding DNA: TGTGCCAGTAGTCCAAGGACAGGGATTTATTATGGCTACACCTTC. Encoded protein: CASSPRTGIYYGYTF.

This chain joins TRBV3-1 and TRBJ1-2, with D hard to call. Germline V gives CDR1 LGHDT, CDR2 YNNKEL (reference sequence). V was clipped by 1 base and J by 3 bases, with 9 bases between them. The CDR3 has 14 amino acids. Here the CDR3 reads CASSQAGNHYGYTF. In DNA form, the CDR3 reads TGTGCCAGCAGCCAAGCGGGGAACCACTATGGCTACACCTTC.

The table lists this clonotype with many counts. The chain links TRBV6-1 to TRBJ2-7; D is tentatively TRBD1 or TRBD2 (5 bases each). Germline CDR1 MNHNS, CDR2 SASEGT. The CDR3 has 14 residues. Trimming shortened V by 8 bases and J by 2 bases, and 16 bases separated the two germline ends. The CDR3 reads CASGKGRGPYEQYF. The CDR3 DNA reads as TGTGCCAGCGGGAAGGGGCGAGGGCCCTACGAGCAGTACTTC.

Note on this clonotype: A single base separates this from a much larger clone, so it may be a read error. The chain recombines TRBV2 with TRBJ2-7, with 9 bases matching TRBD1. The CDR3 covers 14 residues. Germline trimming cut 8 bases from V and 0 bases from J; bases unmatched to any gene: 5. CDR1 and CDR2 (germline): SNHLY, FYNNEI. CDR3 nucleotides: TGTGCCAGCGCTGGGACAGGGAACTCCTACGAGCAGTACTTC. Amino acids: CASAGTGNSYEQYF.

This clonotype was counted only a few times. The chain joins TRBV7-9 to TRBJ2-4, with no clear D. V lost 5 bases, J lost 2 bases, and 16 bases lay in between. The CDR3 has 16 residues. Germline CDR1 SEHNR, CDR2 FQNEAQ (reference sequence). The CDR3 region has the DNA TGTGCCAGCAGCAACCTGGACCTCCGGTCCAAAAACATTCAGTACTTC. It is translated as CASSNLDLRSKNIQYF.

This clonotype was counted ten times or more. The chain recombines TRBV7-3 with TRBJ2-1, with D tentatively TRBD1 (5 bases). This CDR3 has 15 residues. Germline V gene data show CDR1 as SGHTA and CDR2 as FQGTGA. V was pared by 1 base and J by 5 bases, with 12 bases between. In DNA, the CDR3 is TGTGCCAGCAGCTTAATTAGGACAAGAAACAATGAGCAGTTCTTC. It is translated as CASSLIRTRNNEQFF.

The chain uses TRBV3-1 and TRBJ2-2; D gene unclear. V was pared by 2 bases and J by 0 bases, with 4 bases between. CDR3 length: 14 amino acids. The germline V gene encodes CDR1 LGHDT and CDR2 YNNKEL (reference sequence). The CDR3: CASSQYPNTGELFF. CDR3 in DNA: TGTGCCAGCAGCCAATATCCGAACACCGGGGAGCTGTTTTTT.

Comment on this clonotype: A much larger clone is a single base away; this may be a read error. V is TRBV28 and J is TRBJ1-1; TRBD1 is a possible D gene (6 bases). Germline assignment: CDR1 MDHEN and CDR2 SYDVKM. The length of the CDR3 is 15 residues. The germline V and J ends were trimmed by 0 bases and 7 bases, with 15 bases remaining between them. The CDR3 DNA reads as TGTGCCAGCAGTTTATGGGGGGGCACGGTGGTTGAAGCTTTCTTT. It specifies CASSLWGGTVVEAFF.

The CDR3 loop reads CASRVPGPTDGELFF. CDR3 nucleotide sequence: TGTGCCAGCAGAGTCCCGGGACCGACAGACGGGGAGCTGTTTTTT. The rearrangement uses TRBV6-1 and TRBJ2-2; D may be TRBD1 or TRBD2 (5 bases each). Germline loops: CDR1 MNHNS, CDR2 SASEGT. V was trimmed by 6 bases and J by 7 bases, leaving 18 bases between them. The CDR3 runs to 15 residues.

Many counts were recorded for this clonotype. The chain couples TRBV19 to TRBJ2-5; possibly TRBD1 for D (6 bases). CDR3 size: 17 residues. With 4 bases removed from V and 0 bases from J, the gap between germline ends came to 18 bases. Germline CDR1 and CDR2: LNHDA and SQIVND (reference sequence). CDR3 amino acids: CASSNHPLGAYQETQYF. CDR3 in DNA: TGTGCCAGTAGTAACCACCCTTTGGGGGCCTACCAAGAGACCCAGTACTTC.

The sample holds a few counts of this clonotype. The rearrangement links TRBV11-2 to TRBJ2-3, with 7 bases identical to TRBD2. The germline V gene encodes CDR1 SGHAT and CDR2 FQNNGV. This CDR3 is built from 17 residues. The junction had 15 bases not matched to a gene; V was cut back by 5 bases and J by 4 bases. The CDR3 bases are TGTGCCAGCAGCCTAAGAAGGGCTAGCGGAGCATCAGATACGCAGTATTTT. Translation: CASSLRRASGASDTQYF.